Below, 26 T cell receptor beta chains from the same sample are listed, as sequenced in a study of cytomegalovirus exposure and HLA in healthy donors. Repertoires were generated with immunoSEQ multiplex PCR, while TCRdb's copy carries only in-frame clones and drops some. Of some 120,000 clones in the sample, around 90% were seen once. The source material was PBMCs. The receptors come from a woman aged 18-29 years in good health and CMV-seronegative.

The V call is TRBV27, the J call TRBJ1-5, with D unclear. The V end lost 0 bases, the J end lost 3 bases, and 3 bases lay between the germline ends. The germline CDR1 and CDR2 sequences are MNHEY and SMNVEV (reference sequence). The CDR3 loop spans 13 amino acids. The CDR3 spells CASSLSNNQPQHF. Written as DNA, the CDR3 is TGTGCCAGCAGTTTATCCAACAATCAGCCCCAGCATTTT.

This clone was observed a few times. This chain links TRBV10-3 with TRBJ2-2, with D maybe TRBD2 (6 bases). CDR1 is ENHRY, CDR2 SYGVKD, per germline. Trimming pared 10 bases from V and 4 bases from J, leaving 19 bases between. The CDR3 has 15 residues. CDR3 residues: CATLRSGGRTGELFF. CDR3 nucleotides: TGTGCCACCCTACGTAGTGGAGGGCGCACCGGGGAGCTGTTTTTT.

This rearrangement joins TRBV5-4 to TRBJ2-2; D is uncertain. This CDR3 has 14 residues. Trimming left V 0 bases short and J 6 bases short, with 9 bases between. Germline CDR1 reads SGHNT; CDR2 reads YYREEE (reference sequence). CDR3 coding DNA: TGTGCCAGCAGCTTGGTGGCAGAATCCGGGGAGCTGTTTTTT. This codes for CASSLVAESGELFF.

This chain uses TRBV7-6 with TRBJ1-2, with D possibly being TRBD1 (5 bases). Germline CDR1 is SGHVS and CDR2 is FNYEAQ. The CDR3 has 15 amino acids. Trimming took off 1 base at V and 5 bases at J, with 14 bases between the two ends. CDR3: CASSLGSAGKYGYTF. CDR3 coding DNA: TGTGCCAGCAGCTTAGGATCGGCAGGGAAGTATGGCTACACCTTC.

The CDR3 spells CASSIAGLEDGEKLFF. The CDR3 DNA sequence: TGTGCCAGTAGTATAGCGGGACTGGAAGACGGTGAAAAACTGTTTTTT. The chain joins TRBV19 to TRBJ1-4, with D possibly being TRBD1 (5 bases). Trimming shortened V by 1 base and J by 7 bases, and 16 bases separated the two germline ends. Germline CDR1 is LNHDA and CDR2 is SQIVND (reference sequence). The CDR3 has 16 amino acids.

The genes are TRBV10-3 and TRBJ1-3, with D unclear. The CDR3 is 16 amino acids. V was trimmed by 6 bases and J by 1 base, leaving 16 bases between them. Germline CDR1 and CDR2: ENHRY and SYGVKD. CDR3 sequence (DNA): TGTGCCATCAGCTCCTTGACATTACAGTCTGGAAACACCATATATTTT. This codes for CAISSLTLQSGNTIYF.

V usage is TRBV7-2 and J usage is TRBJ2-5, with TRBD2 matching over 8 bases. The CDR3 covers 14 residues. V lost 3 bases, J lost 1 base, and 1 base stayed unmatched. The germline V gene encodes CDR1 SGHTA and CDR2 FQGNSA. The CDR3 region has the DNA TGTGCCAGCAGCTTTAGCGGGACCCAAGAGACCCAGTACTTC. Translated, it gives CASSFSGTQETQYF.

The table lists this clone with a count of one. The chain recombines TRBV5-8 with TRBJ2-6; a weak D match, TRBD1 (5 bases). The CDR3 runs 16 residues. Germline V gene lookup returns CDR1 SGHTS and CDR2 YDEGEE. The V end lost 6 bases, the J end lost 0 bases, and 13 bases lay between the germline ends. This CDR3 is CASTHRRGSGANVLTF. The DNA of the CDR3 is TGTGCCAGCACTCATAGAAGGGGCTCTGGGGCCAACGTCCTGACTTTC. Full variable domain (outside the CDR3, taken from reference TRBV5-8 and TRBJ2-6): EAGVTQSPTHLIKTRGQQATLRCSPISGHTSVYWYQQALGLGLQFLLWYDEGEERNRGNFPPRFSGRQFPNYSSELNVNALELEDSALYLCASTHRRGSGANVLTFGAGSRLTVL.

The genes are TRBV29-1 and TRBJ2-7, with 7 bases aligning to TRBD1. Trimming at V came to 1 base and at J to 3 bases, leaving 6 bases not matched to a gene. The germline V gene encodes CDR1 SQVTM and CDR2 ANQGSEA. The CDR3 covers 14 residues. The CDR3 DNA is TGCAGCGTTGAAGGTGGGACAGCCGTCTACGAGCAGTACTTC. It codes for CSVEGGTAVYEQYF.

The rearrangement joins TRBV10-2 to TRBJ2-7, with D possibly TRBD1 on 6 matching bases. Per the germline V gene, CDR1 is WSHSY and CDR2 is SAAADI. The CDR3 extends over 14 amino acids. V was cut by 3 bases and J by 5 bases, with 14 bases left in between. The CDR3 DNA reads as TGCGCCAGCAGTGACCGGCAGGGGTCAGACGAGCAGTACTTC. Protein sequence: CASSDRQGSDEQYF.

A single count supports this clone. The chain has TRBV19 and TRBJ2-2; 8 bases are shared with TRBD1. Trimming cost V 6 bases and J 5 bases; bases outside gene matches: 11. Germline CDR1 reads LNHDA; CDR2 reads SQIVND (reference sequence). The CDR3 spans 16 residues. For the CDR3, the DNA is TGTGCCAGTAGACACGGACAGGGAGAAGGGACCGGGGAGCTGTTTTTT. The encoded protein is CASRHGQGEGTGELFF.

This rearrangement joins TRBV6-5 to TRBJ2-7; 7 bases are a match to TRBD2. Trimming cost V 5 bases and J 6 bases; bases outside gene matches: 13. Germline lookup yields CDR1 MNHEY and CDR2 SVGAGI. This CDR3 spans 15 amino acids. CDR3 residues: CASSTGGLTGGEQYF. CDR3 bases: TGTGCCAGCAGTACGGGGGGACTGACTGGGGGCGAGCAGTACTTC.

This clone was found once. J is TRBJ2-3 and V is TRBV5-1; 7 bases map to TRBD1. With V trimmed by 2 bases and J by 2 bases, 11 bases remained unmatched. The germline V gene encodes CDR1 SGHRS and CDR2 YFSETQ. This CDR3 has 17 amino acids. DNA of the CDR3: TGCGCCAGCAGCTTAAACAGGGGCGGTGTAATCACAGATACGCAGTATTTT. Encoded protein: CASSLNRGGVITDTQYF.

The CDR3 region has the DNA TGTGCCAGCAGCGGCTGGGACAGGGCCCAAGAGACCCAGTACTTC. It yields the protein CASSGWDRAQETQYF. The genes are TRBV13 and TRBJ2-5, with 9 bases that match TRBD1. Germline V gene lookup returns CDR1 PRHDT and CDR2 FYEKMQ (reference sequence). V was clipped by 5 bases and J by 1 base; unmatched bases: 5. CDR3 length: 15 residues.

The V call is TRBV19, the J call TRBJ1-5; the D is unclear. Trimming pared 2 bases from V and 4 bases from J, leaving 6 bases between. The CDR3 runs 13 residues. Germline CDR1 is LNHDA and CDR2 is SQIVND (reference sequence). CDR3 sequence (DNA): TGTGCCAGTAGTATAATCGGTAATCAGCCCCAGCATTTT. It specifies CASSIIGNQPQHF.

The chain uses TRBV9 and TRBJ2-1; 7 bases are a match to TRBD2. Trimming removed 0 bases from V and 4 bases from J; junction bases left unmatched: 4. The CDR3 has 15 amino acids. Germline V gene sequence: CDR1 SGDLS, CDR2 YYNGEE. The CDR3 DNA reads TGTGCCAGCAGCGTAGATTTAGCGGGTTACAATGAGCAGTTCTTC. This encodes CASSVDLAGYNEQFF. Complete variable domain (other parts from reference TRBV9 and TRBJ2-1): DSGVTQTPKHLITATGQRVTLRCSPRSGDLSVYWYQQSLDQGLQFLIQYYNGEERAKGNILERFSAQQFPDLHSELNLSSLELGDSALYFCASSVDLAGYNEQFFGPGTRLTVL.

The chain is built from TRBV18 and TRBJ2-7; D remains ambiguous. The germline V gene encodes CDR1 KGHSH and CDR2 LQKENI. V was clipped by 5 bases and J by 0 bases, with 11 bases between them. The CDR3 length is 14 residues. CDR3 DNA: TGTGCCAGCTCATCCGGTGGTTTCTCCTACGAGCAGTACTTC. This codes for CASSSGGFSYEQYF. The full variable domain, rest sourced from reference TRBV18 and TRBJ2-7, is NAGVMQNPRHLVRRRGQEARLRCSPMKGHSHVYWYRQLPEEGLKFMVYLQKENIIDESGMPKERFSAEFPKEGPSILRIQQVVRGDSAAYFCASSSGGFSYEQYFGPGTRLTVT.

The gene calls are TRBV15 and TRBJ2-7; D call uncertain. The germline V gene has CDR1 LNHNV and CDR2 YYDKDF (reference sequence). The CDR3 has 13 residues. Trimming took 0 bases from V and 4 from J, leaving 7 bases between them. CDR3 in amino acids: CATSRDPGYEQYF. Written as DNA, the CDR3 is TGTGCCACCAGCAGAGATCCCGGGTACGAGCAGTACTTC.

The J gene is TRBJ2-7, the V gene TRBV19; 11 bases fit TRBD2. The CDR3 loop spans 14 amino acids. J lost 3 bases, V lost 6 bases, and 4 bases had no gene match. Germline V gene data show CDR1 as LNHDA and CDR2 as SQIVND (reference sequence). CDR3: CASSSGTSGYEQYF. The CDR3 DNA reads TGTGCCAGTAGCTCCGGGACTAGCGGCTACGAGCAGTACTTC.

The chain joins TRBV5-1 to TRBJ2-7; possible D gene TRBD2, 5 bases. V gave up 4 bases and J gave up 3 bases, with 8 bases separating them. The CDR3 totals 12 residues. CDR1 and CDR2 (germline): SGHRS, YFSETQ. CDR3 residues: CASSPDFYEQYF. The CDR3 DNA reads TGCGCCAGCAGCCCGGACTTCTACGAGCAGTACTTC.

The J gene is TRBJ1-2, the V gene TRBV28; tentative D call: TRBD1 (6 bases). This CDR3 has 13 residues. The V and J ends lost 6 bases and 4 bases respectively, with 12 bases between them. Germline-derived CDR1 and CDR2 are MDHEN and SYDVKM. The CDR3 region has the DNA TGTGCCAGCAGGCCGACAGGCTCCTATGGCTACACCTTC. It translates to CASRPTGSYGYTF.

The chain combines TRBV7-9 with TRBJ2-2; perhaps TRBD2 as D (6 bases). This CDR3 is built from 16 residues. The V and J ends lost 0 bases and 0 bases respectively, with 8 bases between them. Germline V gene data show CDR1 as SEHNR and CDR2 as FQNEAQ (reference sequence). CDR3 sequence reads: CASSLAGGPNTGELFF. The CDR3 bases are TGTGCCAGCAGCTTAGCGGGAGGACCGAACACCGGGGAGCTGTTTTTT.

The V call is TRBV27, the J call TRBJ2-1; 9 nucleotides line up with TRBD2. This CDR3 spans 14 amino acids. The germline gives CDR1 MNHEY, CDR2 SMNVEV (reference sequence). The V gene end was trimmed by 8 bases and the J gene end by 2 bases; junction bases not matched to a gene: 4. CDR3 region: CASASSGTYNEQFF. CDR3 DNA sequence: TGTGCCAGCGCGTCTAGCGGGACCTACAATGAGCAGTTCTTC.

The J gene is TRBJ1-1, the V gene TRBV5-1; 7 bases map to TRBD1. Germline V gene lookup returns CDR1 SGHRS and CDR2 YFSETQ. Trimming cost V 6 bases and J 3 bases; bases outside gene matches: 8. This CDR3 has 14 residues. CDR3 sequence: CASTTHTGDTEAFF. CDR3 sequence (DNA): TGCGCCAGCACGACTCATACAGGGGACACTGAAGCTTTCTTT.

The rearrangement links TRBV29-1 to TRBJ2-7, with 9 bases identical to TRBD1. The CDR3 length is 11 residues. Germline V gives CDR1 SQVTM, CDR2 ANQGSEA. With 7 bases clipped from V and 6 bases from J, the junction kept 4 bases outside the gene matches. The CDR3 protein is CSAVTGGEQYF. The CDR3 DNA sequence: TGCAGCGCCGTGACAGGGGGCGAGCAGTACTTC.

The CDR3 protein is CASSGQLNTEAFF. For the CDR3, the DNA is TGTGCCAGCAGTGGACAGTTGAACACTGAAGCTTTCTTT. The V gene is TRBV6-5, the J gene TRBJ1-1, with D tentatively TRBD1 (6 bases). With 5 bases removed from V and 0 bases from J, the gap between germline ends came to 7 bases. Looked up from germline, CDR1 is MNHEY and CDR2 is SVGAGI. This CDR3 contains 13 residues.